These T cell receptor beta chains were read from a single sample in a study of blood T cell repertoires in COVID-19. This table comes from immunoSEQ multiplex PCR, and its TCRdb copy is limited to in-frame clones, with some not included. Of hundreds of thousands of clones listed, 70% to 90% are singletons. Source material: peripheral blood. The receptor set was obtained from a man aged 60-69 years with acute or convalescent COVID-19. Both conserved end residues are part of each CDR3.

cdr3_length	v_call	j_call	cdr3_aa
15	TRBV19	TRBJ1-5	CASRDRDHSNQPQHF
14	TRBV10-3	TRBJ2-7	CATQRTGSSYEQYF
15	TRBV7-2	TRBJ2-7	CASSLNSGGRYEQYF
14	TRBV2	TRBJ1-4	CASTRAGGSEKLFF
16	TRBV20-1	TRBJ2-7	CSASGQTGDASEEQYF
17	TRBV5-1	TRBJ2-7	CASSLAPPGTGDYEQYF
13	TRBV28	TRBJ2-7	CASSSNRGYEQYF
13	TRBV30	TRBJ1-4	CAWSVRRNEKLFF
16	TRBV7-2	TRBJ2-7	CASSLAATGASYEQYF
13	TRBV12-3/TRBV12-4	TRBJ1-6	CASGQGLDSPLHF
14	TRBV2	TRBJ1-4	CASIRQGTNEKLFF
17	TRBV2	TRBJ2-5	CASSDRTSGGYQETQYF
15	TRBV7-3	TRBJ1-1	CASSPQAGTNTEAFF
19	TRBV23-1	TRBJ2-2	CASSPPGLAGIANTGELFF
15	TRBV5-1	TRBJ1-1	CASSSAQGGGTEAFF
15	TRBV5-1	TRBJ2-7	CASSSSGQVNYEQYF
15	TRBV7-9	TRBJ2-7	CASTPRGDRHYEQYF
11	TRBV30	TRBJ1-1	CAWAGNTEAFF